This TCR beta chain was captured in a study of blood T cell repertoires in COVID-19 (dated by TCRdb to 2020 to 2021). About the investigation overall: Samples from collaborators originated in the United States, Italy and Spain and spanned both the acute and convalescent phases of COVID-19. The repertoires were made available in a free public database intended to serve as a resource for research on the immune response to SARS-CoV-2. A de-identified subject ID, COVID-19 status, age in years and sex were almost always included in the sample metadata. The samples were drawn from two sources: the first 160 participants of the ongoing ImmuneRACE study, and 1,200 or so subjects contributed by 6 global collaborators. Subjects who had been exposed to COVID-19, were actively infected with it, or had recovered from it provided the deeply sampled blood TCRbeta repertoires that made up the dataset. The prospective study material was composed of cDNA or gDNA derived from T cells, B-cell-depleted T cells, or PBMCs. Where available, HLA class I and class II types were obtained from metadata supplied by the sample provider rather than from assay-based typing. The investigation overall reported the following: The amount of clinical and demographic metadata varied by source and participant and was provided uncurated.

Ends trimmed: V by 6 bases, J by 3 bases; bases unmatched to a gene: 2. Via the germline V gene, CDR1 is MNHEY and CDR2 SVGAGI. The CDR3 measures 14 amino acids from cysteine to phenylalanine. The only DNA kept is the CDR3, 42 bases in frame from the first base. One collaborating source in Seattle enrolled patients during active infection and followed them longitudinally through the course of disease. The collaborating institutions used their own protocols to collect whole blood in K2EDTA tubes. Collaborator samples were shipped for TCRbeta analysis as frozen whole blood, isolated PBMCs, or DNA extracted from either sample type. A remark on this clone: Its antigen remains unidentified. Base qualities are missing; no much larger clone stands one base away.

TCRbeta CDR3 regions were amplified from genomic DNA using the immunoSEQ Assay, a bias-controlled multiplex PCR. The source study handled its data this way. The number of nucleated cells in each sample was estimated from the amplification of reference gene primers within the assay. To quantify the absolute abundance of each unique TCRbeta CDR3 rearrangement, sequence reads were collapsed and filtered. For each sample, productive Simpson clonality was calculated as the square root of Simpson's diversity index over productive rearrangements. The immuneACCESS repertoire file appears here via TCRdb, limited to in-frame rearrangements. These files lack a portion of the clones; in checked studies, under half of the deficit traces to unresolved V genes, and the cause of the others is not known. V, J and clone size are taken as reported in that table, and D and trimming were inferred from the DNA itself. Counted in this sample were 80,000 to 100,000 clones; 85% to 90% of them appeared once. Clones ranked in the top ten supply roughly 2% of the sample.

The chain links TRBV6-5 with TRBJ2-6, with 7 central nucleotides matching TRBD1. Material for sequencing was peripheral blood. The sequence derives from a man aged 50 or older with COVID-19, enrolled during active disease. The CDR3 protein sequence reads: CASSRGFGANVLTF. The DNA sequence is as follows: TGTGCCAGCAGCAGGGGGTTTGGGGCCAACGTCCTGACTTTC.